One and the same sample provided the 12 T cell receptor beta chains below, sequenced in a study of vaccination and CD4 T cells after COVID-19. Described treatment: approximately 10-day PBMC culture with coronavirus spike peptide pools or control peptides (ViraFEST assay). These receptors have no known antigen. The Oncomine TCR Beta short-read assay sequenced DNA from cultured CD4+ T cells. MiXCR was run by TCRdb on the PCR reads, yielding one entry per CDR3 protein. The data show about 21,000 distinct CDR3 sequences, 45% to 50% seen once. Sequencing was carried out using CD4+ T cells from blood, cultured in vitro. The receptors shown here come from a human donor who had recovered from COVID-19.

The J gene is TRBJ1-5, the V gene TRBV6-1; D unclear. The germline CDR1 and CDR2 sequences are MNHNS and SASEGT. The CDR3 is 11 residues long. CDR3 sequence reads: CASGVNQPQHF. The CDR3 bases are TGTGCTAGCGGGGTAAATCAGCCCCAGCATTTT.

V gene TRBV16 combines with J gene TRBJ2-7; D gene ambiguous. CDR3 length: 14 amino acids. V was pared by 2 bases and J by 2 bases, with 10 bases between. Germline V gene data show CDR1 as KGHSY and CDR2 as FQNENV. DNA for the CDR3: TGTGCCAGCAGCCAAGTATGGTCGACCTACGAGCAGTACTTC. This codes for CASSQVWSTYEQYF.

This clonotype is medium-sized by share. The chain combines TRBV6-1 with TRBJ1-5; a weak D match, TRBD1 (5 bases). Trimming shortened V by 6 bases and J by 2 bases, and 11 bases separated the two germline ends. The length of the CDR3 is 14 residues. Per the germline V gene, CDR1 is MNHNS and CDR2 is SASEGT. The CDR3 is CASRQWGGNQPQHF. The CDR3 bases are TGTGCCAGCAGGCAGTGGGGGGGCAATCAGCCCCAGCATTTT.

The chain joins TRBV27 to TRBJ1-6; 8 positions agree with TRBD1. Per the germline V gene, CDR1 is MNHEY and CDR2 is SMNVEV (reference sequence). V lost 6 bases to trimming and J lost 7 bases; unmatched junction nucleotides: 14. CDR3 length: 17 residues. This chain's CDR3 is CASSRTGTGVRNSPLHF. CDR3 coding DNA: TGTGCCAGCAGCCGGACCGGGACAGGCGTGAGGAATTCACCCCTCCACTTT.

This chain uses TRBV5-1 with TRBJ1-1; D ambiguous. The CDR3 runs 14 residues. Per germline, CDR1 SGHRS and CDR2 YFSETQ. Trimming took off 0 bases at V and 1 base at J, with 7 bases between the two ends. The CDR3: CASSLERANTEAFF. CDR3 DNA sequence: TGCGCCAGCAGCTTGGAAAGGGCGAACACTGAAGCTTTCTTT.

The V and J genes are TRBV9 and TRBJ2-6; TRBD2 agrees at 8 bases. V lost 0 bases to trimming and J lost 3 bases; unmatched junction nucleotides: 2. This CDR3 region has 16 residues. CDR1 and CDR2 (germline): SGDLS, YYNGEE. CDR3 region: CASSVVAGSGANVLTF. The CDR3 bases are TGTGCCAGCAGCGTAGTAGCGGGGAGTGGGGCCAACGTCCTGACTTTC.

The rearrangement joins TRBV6-5 to TRBJ1-5, with D tentatively TRBD1 (5 bases). CDR3 length: 16 amino acids. In germline, CDR1 is MNHEY, CDR2 SVGAGI. V lost 4 bases and J 4 bases, leaving 17 bases between the germline ends. CDR3 loop: CASSSSPLGGNQPQHF. CDR3 nucleotide sequence: TGTGCCAGCAGTTCTTCCCCCTTGGGGGGAAATCAGCCCCAGCATTTT.

The rearrangement joins TRBV4-1 to TRBJ2-1, with 7 bases aligning to TRBD2. The better agreement between TRBJ2-7 and the DNA end casts doubt on the J call. This CDR3 spans 15 amino acids. Germline V gene data show CDR1 as MGHRA and CDR2 as YSYEKL. The DNA for the CDR3 is TGCGCCAGCAGCCAACATCTTGGACTAGCCTACGAGCAGTACTTC. Protein product: CASSQHLGLAYEQYF.

This clonotype was found a few times. The chain carries TRBV2 and TRBJ2-7; D not resolved. The germline gives CDR1 SNHLY, CDR2 FYNNEI. The CDR3 is made up of 12 amino acids. Between the trimmed V and J ends, which lost 6 bases and 7 bases, there was a span of 13 bases. The CDR3: CASRGLVGEQYF. The CDR3 bases are TGTGCCAGCAGGGGCCTGGTGGGGGAGCAGTACTTC.

The rearrangement joins TRBV7-3 to TRBJ2-1, with D possibly matching TRBD2 (6 bases). CDR3 size: 15 residues. Trimming took 6 bases from V and 5 from J, leaving 17 bases between them. From germline, CDR1 is SGHTA and CDR2 FQGTGA. CDR3 protein: CASSLLRDFNNEQFF. CDR3 nucleotide sequence: TGTGCCAGCAGTCTTCTGCGGGATTTTAACAATGAGCAGTTCTTC.

This sequence joins TRBV2 and TRBJ2-3; 7 bases match TRBD2. This CDR3 contains 15 residues. The germline gives CDR1 SNHLY, CDR2 FYNNEI. After removal of 7 bases from V and 2 bases from J, the junction contained 9 bases not matched to a gene. The CDR3 reads CASTVLAIPTDTQYF. In DNA form, the CDR3 reads TGTGCCAGCACGGTACTAGCGATCCCCACAGATACGCAGTATTTT.

The chain joins TRBV25-1 to TRBJ1-6; D is possibly TRBD1 (5 bases). V lost 5 bases and J lost 4, with 12 bases in between. Germline assignment: CDR1 MGHDK and CDR2 SYGVNS. This CDR3 spans 15 amino acids. The CDR3 reads CASSIRQWYNSPLHF. The CDR3 coding sequence is TGTGCCAGCAGTATAAGACAGTGGTATAATTCACCCCTCCACTTT.